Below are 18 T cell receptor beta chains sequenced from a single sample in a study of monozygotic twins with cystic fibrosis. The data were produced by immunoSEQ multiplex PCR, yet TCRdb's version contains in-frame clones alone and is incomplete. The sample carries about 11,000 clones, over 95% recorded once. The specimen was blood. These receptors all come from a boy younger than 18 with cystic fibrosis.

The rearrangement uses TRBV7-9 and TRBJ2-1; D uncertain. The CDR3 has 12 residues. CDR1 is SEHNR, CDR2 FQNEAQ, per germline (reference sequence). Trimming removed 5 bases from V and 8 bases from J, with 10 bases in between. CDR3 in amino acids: CASSALGHEQFF. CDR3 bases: TGTGCCAGCAGCGCCCTGGGCCATGAGCAGTTCTTC. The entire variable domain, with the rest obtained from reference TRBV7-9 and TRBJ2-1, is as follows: DTGVSQNPRHKITKRGQNVTFRCDPISEHNRLYWYRQTLGQGPEFLTYFQNEAQLEKSRLLSDRFSAERPKGSFSTLEIQRTEQGDSAMYLCASSALGHEQFFGPGTRLTVL.

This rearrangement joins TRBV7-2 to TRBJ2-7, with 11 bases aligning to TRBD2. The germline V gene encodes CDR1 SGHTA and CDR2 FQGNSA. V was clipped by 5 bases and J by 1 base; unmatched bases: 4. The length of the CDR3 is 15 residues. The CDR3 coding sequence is TGTGCCAGCAGCGTCGTAGCGGGAGGGTCCTACGAGCAGTACTTC. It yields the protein CASSVVAGGSYEQYF.

The CDR3 DNA is TGTGCCAGCAGCCCTAGACCCAGGGGGAGCTATGGCTACACCTTC. Translating gives CASSPRPRGSYGYTF. The chain joins TRBV16 to TRBJ1-2, with TRBD1 matching over 7 bases. Germline assignment: CDR1 KGHSY and CDR2 FQNENV. The junction had 9 bases not matched to a gene; V was cut back by 4 bases and J by 4 bases. The CDR3 covers 15 residues. The entire variable domain, with the rest obtained from reference TRBV16 and TRBJ1-2, is as follows: GEEVAQTPKHLVRGEGQKAKLYCAPIKGHSYVFWYQQVLKNEFKFLISFQNENVFDETGMPKERFSAKCLPNSPCSLEIQATKLEDSAVYFCASSPRPRGSYGYTFGSGTRLTVV.

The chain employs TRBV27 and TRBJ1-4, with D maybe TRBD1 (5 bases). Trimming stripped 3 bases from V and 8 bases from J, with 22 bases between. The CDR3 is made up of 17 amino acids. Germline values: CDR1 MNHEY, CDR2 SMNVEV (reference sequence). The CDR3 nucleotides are TGTGCCAGCAGTTTTCAGGGATTTGGGTCCACGGGGGAAAAACTGTTTTTT. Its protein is CASSFQGFGSTGEKLFF.

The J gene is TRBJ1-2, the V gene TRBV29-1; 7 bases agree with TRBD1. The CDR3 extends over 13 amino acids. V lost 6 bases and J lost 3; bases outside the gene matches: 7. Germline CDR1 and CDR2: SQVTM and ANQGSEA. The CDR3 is CSVGGTEDYGYTF. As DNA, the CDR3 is TGCAGCGTAGGAGGGACAGAAGACTATGGCTACACCTTC.

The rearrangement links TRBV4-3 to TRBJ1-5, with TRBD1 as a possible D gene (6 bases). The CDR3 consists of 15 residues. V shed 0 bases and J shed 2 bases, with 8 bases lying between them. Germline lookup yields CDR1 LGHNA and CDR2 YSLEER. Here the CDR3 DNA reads TGCGCCAGCAGCCAAGATAGACAGGGCAATCAGCCCCAGCATTTT. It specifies CASSQDRQGNQPQHF.

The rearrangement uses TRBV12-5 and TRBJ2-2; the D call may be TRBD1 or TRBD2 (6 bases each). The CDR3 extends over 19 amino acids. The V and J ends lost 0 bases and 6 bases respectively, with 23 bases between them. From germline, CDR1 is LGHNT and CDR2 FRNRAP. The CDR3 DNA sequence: TGTGCTAGTGGTTTGGTCCTCGACGGGGGCATAGCGGCCTCCGGGGAGCTGTTTTTT. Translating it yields CASGLVLDGGIAASGELFF.

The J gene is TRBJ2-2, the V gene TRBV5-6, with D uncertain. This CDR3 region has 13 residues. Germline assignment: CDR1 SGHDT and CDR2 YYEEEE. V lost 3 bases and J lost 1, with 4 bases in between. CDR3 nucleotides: TGTGCCAGCAGCTACAGGAACACCGGGGAGCTGTTTTTT. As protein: CASSYRNTGELFF.

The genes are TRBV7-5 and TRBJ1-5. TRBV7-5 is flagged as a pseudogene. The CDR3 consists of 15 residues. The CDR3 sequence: CARSLKRGGYQPQHF. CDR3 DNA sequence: TGTGCCAGAAGCTTAAAAAGGGGAGGATATCAGCCCCAGCATTTT.

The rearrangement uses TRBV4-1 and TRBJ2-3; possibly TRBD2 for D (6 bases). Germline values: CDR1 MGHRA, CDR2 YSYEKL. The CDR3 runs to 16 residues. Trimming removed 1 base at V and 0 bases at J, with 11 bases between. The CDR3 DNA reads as TGCGCCAGCAGCCAAGCAGCGGGTAGGAGCACAGATACGCAGTATTTT. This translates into CASSQAAGRSTDTQYF.

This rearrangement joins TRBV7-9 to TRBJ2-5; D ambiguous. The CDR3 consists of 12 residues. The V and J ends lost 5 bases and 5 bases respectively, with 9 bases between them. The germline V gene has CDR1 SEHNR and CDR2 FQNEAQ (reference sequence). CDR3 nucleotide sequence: TGTGCCAGCAGCCCCACTGCCGAGACCCAGTACTTC. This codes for CASSPTAETQYF.

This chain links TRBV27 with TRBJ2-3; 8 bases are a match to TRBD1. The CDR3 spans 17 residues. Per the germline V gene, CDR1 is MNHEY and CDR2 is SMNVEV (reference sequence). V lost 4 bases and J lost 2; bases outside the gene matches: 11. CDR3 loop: CASSSGQGAFDTDTQYF. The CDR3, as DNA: TGTGCCAGCAGTTCCGGACAGGGTGCATTTGACACAGATACGCAGTATTTT.

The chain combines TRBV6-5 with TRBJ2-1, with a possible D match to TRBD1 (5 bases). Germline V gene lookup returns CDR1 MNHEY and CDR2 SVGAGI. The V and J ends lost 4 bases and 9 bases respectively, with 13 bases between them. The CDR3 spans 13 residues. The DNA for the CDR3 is TGTGCCAGCAGTTCGATCAGGGTTGGTGAGCAGTTCTTC. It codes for CASSSIRVGEQFF.

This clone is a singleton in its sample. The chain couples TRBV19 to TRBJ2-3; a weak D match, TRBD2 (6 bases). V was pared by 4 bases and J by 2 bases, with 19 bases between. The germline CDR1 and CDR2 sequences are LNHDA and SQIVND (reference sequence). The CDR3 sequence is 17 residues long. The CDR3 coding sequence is TGTGCCAGTAGTAAAGGCGGGGTTTCGGGCGCCACAGATACGCAGTATTTT. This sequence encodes CASSKGGVSGATDTQYF.

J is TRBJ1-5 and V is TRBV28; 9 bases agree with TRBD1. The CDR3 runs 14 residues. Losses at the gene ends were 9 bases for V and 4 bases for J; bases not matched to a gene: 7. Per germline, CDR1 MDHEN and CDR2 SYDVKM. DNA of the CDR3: TGTGCCAGTGTGACAGGGGGAAGTAATCAGCCCCAGCATTTT. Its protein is CASVTGGSNQPQHF.

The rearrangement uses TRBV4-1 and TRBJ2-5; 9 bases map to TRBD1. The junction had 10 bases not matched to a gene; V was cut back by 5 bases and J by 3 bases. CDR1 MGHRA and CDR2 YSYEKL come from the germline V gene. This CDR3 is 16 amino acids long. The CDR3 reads CASSSHGTGRKETQYF. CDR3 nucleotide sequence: TGCGCCAGCAGCTCTCACGGGACAGGGAGGAAAGAGACCCAGTACTTC.

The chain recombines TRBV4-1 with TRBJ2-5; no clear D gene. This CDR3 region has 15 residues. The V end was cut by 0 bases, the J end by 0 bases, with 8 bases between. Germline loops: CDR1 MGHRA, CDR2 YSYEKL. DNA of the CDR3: TGCGCCAGCAGCCAAGACGGTGGCTACCAAGAGACCCAGTACTTC. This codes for CASSQDGGYQETQYF.

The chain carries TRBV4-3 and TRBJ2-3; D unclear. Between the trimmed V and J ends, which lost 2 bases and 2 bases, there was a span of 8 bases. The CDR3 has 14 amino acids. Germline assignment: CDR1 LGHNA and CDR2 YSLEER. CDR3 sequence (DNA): TGCGCCAGCAGCCAAAGGTGGTCCACAGATACGCAGTATTTT. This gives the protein CASSQRWSTDTQYF.